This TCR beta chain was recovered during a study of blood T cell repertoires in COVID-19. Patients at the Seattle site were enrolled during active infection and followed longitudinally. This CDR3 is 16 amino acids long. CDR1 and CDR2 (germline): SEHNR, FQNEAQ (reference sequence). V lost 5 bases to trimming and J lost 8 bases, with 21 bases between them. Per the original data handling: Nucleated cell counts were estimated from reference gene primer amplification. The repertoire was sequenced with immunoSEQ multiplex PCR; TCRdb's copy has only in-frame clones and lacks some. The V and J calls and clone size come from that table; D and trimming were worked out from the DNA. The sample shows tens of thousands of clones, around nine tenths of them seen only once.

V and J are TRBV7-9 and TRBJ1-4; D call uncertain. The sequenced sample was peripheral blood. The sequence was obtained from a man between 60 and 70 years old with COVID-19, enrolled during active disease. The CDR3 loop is CASSPTVAGEREKLFF. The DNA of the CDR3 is TGTGCCAGCAGCCCCACCGTCGCAGGCGAACGGGAAAAACTGTTTTTT.